This TCR beta chain was observed in a study of blood T cells in healthy people across ages. Turning to this clonotype: Its antigen is still unknown.

The CDR3 sequence is 14 residues long. The V gene's germline CDR1 is MNHEY and CDR2 SMNVEV (reference sequence). Study-level findings and limits: Naive T cell percentage and TCR beta diversity correlated strongly. Shifts in expanded clonotypes may have been confounded by donor CMV status, which was unknown.

It was with a sample-barcoded 5' primer and a J-beta primer mix that a second PCR of roughly 7 to 12 cycles was run. CDR3-containing paired-end reads numbered at least 2.5 million in each sample. TCRdb reprocessed the 5' RACE reads with MiXCR, giving one entry per CDR3 protein. The sample consists of 800,000 to 950,000 distinct CDR3 sequences, 25% to 35% of them appearing once. These data were likewise used in another study, on T cells of mothers and their children.

The clonotype comes from a woman in her 40s in good health. Sequencing was done on a sample of blood. The rearrangement uses TRBV27 and TRBJ2-5; D may be TRBD2 (5 bases). The closer fit of TRBJ2-7 to the DNA end suggests the J call may be wrong. The CDR3 here is CASSLIGVYYEQYF. DNA of the CDR3: TGTGCCAGCAGTTTGATCGGGGTATACTACGAGCAGTACTTC.